The 13 T cell receptor beta chains reported below all come from one sample, sequenced in a study of blood T cell repertoires in COVID-19. The repertoire was sequenced with immunoSEQ multiplex PCR; TCRdb's copy has only in-frame clones and lacks some. The sample has about 150,000 clones, over 70% seen once. The specimen sequenced was peripheral blood. These receptors all stem from a woman aged 55-70 years with acute or convalescent COVID-19.

CDR3 protein: CASSRQGVSTDTQYF. CDR3 nucleotides: TGCGCCAGCAGCCGACAGGGCGTTAGCACAGATACGCAGTATTTT. V is TRBV4-3 and J is TRBJ2-3, with 7 bases fitting TRBD1. The germline V gene has CDR1 LGHNA and CDR2 YSLEER. The CDR3 runs to 15 residues. V shed 4 bases and J 0 bases; nucleotides not matched to a gene: 4.

The V gene is TRBV19, the J gene TRBJ1-1; weak D call: TRBD1 (6 bases). CDR1 LNHDA and CDR2 SQIVND come from the germline V gene (reference sequence). Trimming cost V 10 bases and J 1 base, with 16 bases left between them. The CDR3 is made up of 14 amino acids. CDR3 residues: CATSPGAGNTEAFF. The CDR3 region has the DNA TGTGCCACCTCCCCAGGGGCGGGGAACACTGAAGCTTTCTTT.

This chain's CDR3 is CSVEVVDTQYF. CDR3 nucleotide sequence: TGCAGCGTTGAAGTAGTAGATACGCAGTATTTT. The chain links TRBV29-1 to TRBJ2-3; no clear D gene. CDR1 is SQVTM, CDR2 ANQGSEA, per germline. The CDR3 sequence is 11 residues long. V lost 1 base to trimming and J lost 5 bases, with 4 bases between them.

This clone was observed a single time. The rearrangement uses TRBV18 and TRBJ2-1; the match to TRBD1 covers 7 bases. The germline V gene encodes CDR1 KGHSH and CDR2 LQKENI. The CDR3 is made up of 14 amino acids. J gave up 6 bases and V 6 bases, and 8 bases lay outside the gene matches. CDR3 nucleotides: TGTGCCAGCTCCAATGACAGGGCCCTCAATGAGCAGTTCTTC. Protein sequence: CASSNDRALNEQFF.

The V call is TRBV28, the J call TRBJ2-3; D ambiguous. The V end lost 5 bases, the J end lost 2 bases, and 17 bases lay between the germline ends. CDR1 MDHEN and CDR2 SYDVKM come from the germline V gene. This CDR3 spans 16 amino acids. The CDR3 DNA reads as TGTGCCAGCAGTCCCGATCTAAACTTCATCACAGATACGCAGTATTTT. Amino acid sequence: CASSPDLNFITDTQYF.

The chain uses TRBV3-1 (or the pseudogene TRBV3-2) and TRBJ1-2; D unclear. The germline V and J ends were trimmed by 0 bases and 6 bases, with 11 bases remaining between them. The germline CDR1 and CDR2 sequences are LGHDT and YNNKEL (reference sequence). This CDR3 has 14 amino acids. The CDR3 sequence is CASSQDIAVNGYTF. CDR3 bases: TGTGCCAGCAGCCAAGATATAGCAGTAAATGGCTACACCTTC.

The chain joins TRBV12-3 or TRBV12-4 to TRBJ1-1; D is possibly TRBD1 (5 bases). This CDR3 region has 12 residues. V gave up 5 bases and J gave up 11 bases, with 15 bases separating them. CDR3 nucleotides: TGTGCCAGCAGTACGACAGCCCTGTTCGCTTTCTTT. Protein sequence: CASSTTALFAFF.

This clone appeared a few times. The chain joins TRBV7-9 to TRBJ2-7, with TRBD1 matching over 8 bases. The trim removed 3 bases at V and 6 bases at J, leaving 10 bases unmatched. The CDR3 is made up of 15 amino acids. Looked up from germline, CDR1 is SEHNR and CDR2 is FQNEAQ (reference sequence). CDR3 sequence (DNA): TGTGCCAGCAGCTTCGTCCAGGGGGCATCAGGCGAGCAGTACTTC. It yields the protein CASSFVQGASGEQYF.

This clone was detected once. The genes are TRBV6-2 or TRBV6-3 and TRBJ2-4; perhaps TRBD1 as D (5 bases). The V end lost 3 bases, the J end lost 2 bases, and 14 bases lay between the germline ends. The CDR3 spans 16 residues. The germline V gene encodes CDR1 MNHEY and CDR2 SVGEGT. CDR3 in amino acids: CASSYGAKGPKNIQYF. In nucleotides, the CDR3 is TGTGCCAGCAGTTATGGGGCCAAGGGTCCCAAAAACATTCAGTACTTC.

V and J are TRBV9 and TRBJ1-6; D ambiguous. The V end lost 10 bases, the J end lost 2 bases, and 13 bases lay between the germline ends. This CDR3 region has 14 residues. Germline assignment: CDR1 SGDLS and CDR2 YYNGEE. The CDR3: CASAAQTYNSPLHF. CDR3 bases: TGTGCCTCCGCTGCGCAAACCTATAATTCACCCCTCCACTTT.

This clone was recorded a few times. CDR3 sequence reads: CASSEGGTESEKLFF. CDR3 nucleotide sequence: TGTGCCAGCAGTGAAGGGGGGACAGAATCTGAAAAACTGTTTTTT. This rearrangement joins TRBV6-1 to TRBJ1-4, with 7 bases aligning to TRBD1. Trimming removed 1 base from V and 7 bases from J; junction bases left unmatched: 6. CDR3 length: 15 residues. The germline V gene has CDR1 MNHNS and CDR2 SASEGT.

The V call is TRBV19, the J call TRBJ2-7, with 9 bases aligning to TRBD1. The CDR3 consists of 15 residues. The J segment lost 3 bases and the V segment lost 5 bases, leaving 8 bases of the junction unmatched. The germline V gene has CDR1 LNHDA and CDR2 SQIVND (reference sequence). The CDR3 sequence is CASSLPGQGFYEQYF. CDR3 bases: TGTGCCAGTAGTTTACCGGGACAGGGCTTCTACGAGCAGTACTTC.

This chain connects TRBV18 to TRBJ1-1, with 9 positions matching TRBD1. CDR1 is KGHSH and CDR2 is LQKENI in the germline V gene. Trimming at V came to 0 bases and at J to 7 bases, leaving 3 bases not matched to a gene. The CDR3 totals 14 residues. The CDR3 loop reads CASSPPDRGGEAFF. The CDR3, as DNA: TGTGCCAGCTCACCACCTGACAGGGGGGGTGAAGCTTTCTTT.